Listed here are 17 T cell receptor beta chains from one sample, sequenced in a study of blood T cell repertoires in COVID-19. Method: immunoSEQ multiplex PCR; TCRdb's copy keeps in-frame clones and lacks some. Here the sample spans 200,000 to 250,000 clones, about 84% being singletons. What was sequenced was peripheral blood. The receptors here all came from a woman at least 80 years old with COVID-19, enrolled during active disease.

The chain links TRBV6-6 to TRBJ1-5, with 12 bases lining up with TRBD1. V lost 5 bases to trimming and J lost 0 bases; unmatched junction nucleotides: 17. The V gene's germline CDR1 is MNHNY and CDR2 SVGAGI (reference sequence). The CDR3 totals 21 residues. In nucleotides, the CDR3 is TGTGCCAGCAGTGGATCCGGGACAGGGGGCGCGTTGGTCTATAGCAATCAGCCCCAGCATTTT. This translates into CASSGSGTGGALVYSNQPQHF.

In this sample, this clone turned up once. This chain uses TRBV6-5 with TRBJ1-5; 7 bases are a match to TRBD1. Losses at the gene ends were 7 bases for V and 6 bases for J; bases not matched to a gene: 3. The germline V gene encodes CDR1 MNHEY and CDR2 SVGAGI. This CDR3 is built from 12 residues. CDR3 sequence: CASTDRPQPQHF. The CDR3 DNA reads TGTGCCAGCACGGACAGGCCTCAGCCCCAGCATTTT.

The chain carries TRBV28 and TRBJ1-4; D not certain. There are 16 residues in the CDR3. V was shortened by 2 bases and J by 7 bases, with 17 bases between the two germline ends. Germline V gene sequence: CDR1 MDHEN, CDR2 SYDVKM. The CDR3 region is CASSLGGRVWTEKLFF. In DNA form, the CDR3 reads TGTGCCAGCAGTTTAGGAGGCCGGGTTTGGACTGAAAAACTGTTTTTT.

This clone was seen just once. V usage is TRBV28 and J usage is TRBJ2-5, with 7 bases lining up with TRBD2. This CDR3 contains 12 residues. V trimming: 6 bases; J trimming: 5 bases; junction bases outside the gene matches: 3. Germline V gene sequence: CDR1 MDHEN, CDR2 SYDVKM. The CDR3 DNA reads TGTGCCAGCAGCAGCGGGATTGAGACCCAGTACTTC. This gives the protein CASSSGIETQYF.

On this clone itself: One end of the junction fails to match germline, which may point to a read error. The CDR3 is CACSQSRGGYGYTF. In DNA, the CDR3 is TGCGCCTGCAGCCAATCCCGGGGGGGCTATGGCTACACCTTC. The chain is built from TRBV5-1 and TRBJ1-2; tentative D call: TRBD1 (5 bases). This CDR3 contains 14 residues. Germline CDR1 and CDR2: SGHRS and YFSETQ.

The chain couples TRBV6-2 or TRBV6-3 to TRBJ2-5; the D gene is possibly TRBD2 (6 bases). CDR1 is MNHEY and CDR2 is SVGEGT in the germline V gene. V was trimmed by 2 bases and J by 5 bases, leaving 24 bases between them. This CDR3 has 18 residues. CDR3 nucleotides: TGTGCCAGCAGTTACCGCCTCCTAGCGCCCGAGATCAGCGAGACCCAGTACTTC. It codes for CASSYRLLAPEISETQYF.

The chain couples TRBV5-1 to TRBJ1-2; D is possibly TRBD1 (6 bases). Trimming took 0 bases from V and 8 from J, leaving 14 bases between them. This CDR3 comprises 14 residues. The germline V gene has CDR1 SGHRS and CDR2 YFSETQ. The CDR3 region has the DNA TGCGCCAGCAGCTTGGAAGGGGGAACGACGGGCTACACCTTC. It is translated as CASSLEGGTTGYTF.

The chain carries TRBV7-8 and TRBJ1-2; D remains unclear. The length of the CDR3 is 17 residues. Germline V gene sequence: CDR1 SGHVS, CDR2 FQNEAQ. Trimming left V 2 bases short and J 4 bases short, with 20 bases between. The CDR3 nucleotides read TGTGCCAGCAGCTTACACTTGGGCCTAGAGGGAACCTATGGCTACACCTTC. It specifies CASSLHLGLEGTYGYTF.

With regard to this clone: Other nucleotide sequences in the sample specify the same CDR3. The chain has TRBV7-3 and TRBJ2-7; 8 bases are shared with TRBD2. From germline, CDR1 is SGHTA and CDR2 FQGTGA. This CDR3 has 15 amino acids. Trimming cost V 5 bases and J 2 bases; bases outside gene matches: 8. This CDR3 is CASSPGGVRPYEQYF. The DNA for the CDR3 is TGTGCCAGCAGCCCGGGGGGGGTGAGACCCTACGAGCAGTACTTC.

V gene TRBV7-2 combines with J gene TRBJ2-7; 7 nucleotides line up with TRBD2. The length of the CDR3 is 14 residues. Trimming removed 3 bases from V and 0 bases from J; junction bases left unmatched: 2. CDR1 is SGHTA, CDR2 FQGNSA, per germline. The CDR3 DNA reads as TGTGCCAGCAGCTTTACGGGGGGCTCCTACGAGCAGTACTTC. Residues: CASSFTGGSYEQYF.

The CDR3 nucleotides are TGTGCCAGCAGCCAAGTTTCAGGGGGCACAGATACGCAGTATTTT. It codes for CASSQVSGGTDTQYF. The gene calls are TRBV4-2 and TRBJ2-3; perhaps TRBD1 as D (6 bases). Trimming took off 1 base at V and 1 base at J, with 9 bases between the two ends. CDR3 size: 15 residues. Germline assignment: CDR1 LGHNA and CDR2 YNFKEQ.

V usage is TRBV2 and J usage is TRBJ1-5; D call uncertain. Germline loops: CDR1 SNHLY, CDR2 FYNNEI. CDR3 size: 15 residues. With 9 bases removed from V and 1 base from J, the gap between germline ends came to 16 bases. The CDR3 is CASTFGTLSNQPQHF. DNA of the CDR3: TGTGCCAGTACTTTCGGTACCTTAAGCAATCAGCCCCAGCATTTT.

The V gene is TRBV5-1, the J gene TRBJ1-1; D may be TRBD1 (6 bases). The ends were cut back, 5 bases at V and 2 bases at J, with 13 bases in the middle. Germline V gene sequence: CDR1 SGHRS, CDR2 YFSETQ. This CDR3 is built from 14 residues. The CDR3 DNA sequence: TGCGCCAGCAGTCAGGGGTGGTCAAACACTGAAGCTTTCTTT. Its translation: CASSQGWSNTEAFF.

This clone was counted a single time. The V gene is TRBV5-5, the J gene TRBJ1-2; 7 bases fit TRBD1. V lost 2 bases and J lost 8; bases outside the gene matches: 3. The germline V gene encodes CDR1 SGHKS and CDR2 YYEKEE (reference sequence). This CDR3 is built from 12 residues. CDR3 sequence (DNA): TGTGCCAGCAGCTTTACAGGGGAAGGCTACACCTTC. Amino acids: CASSFTGEGYTF.

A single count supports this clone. This chain's CDR3 is CASSQEPGTGHQPQHF. For the CDR3, the DNA is TGCGCCAGCAGCCAAGAACCGGGGACAGGGCATCAGCCCCAGCATTTT. V gene TRBV4-1 combines with J gene TRBJ1-5, with 9 bases identical to TRBD1. The V segment lost 0 bases and the J segment 5 bases; nucleotides outside the gene matches: 5. Per the germline V gene, CDR1 is MGHRA and CDR2 is YSYEKL. The CDR3 runs 16 residues.

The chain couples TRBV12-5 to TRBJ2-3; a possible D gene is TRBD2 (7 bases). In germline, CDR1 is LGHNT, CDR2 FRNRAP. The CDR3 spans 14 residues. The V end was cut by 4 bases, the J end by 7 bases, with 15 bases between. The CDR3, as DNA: TGTGCTAGTGGTTCTAGCGGAGGGGGAAATACGCAGTATTTT. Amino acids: CASGSSGGGNTQYF.

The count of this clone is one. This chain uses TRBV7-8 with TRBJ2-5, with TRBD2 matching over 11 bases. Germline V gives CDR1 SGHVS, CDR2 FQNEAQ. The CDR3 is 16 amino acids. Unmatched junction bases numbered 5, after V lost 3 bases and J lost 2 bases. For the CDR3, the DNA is TGTGCCAGCAGCTTGATAGCGGGGGGGAGGCAAGAGACCCAGTACTTC. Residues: CASSLIAGGRQETQYF.